Below are 15 T cell receptor beta chains sequenced from a single sample in a study of graft-versus-host responses after intestinal transplantation. These receptors lack a known antigen. Some clones are missing from TCRdb's copy, which holds only in-frame ones; the method was immunoSEQ multiplex PCR. The sample lists about 36,000 clones, roughly 94% occurring once. The specimen comprised unstimulated CD4+ T cells sorted from spleen or lymph node cells, sampled before transplant. Every receptor here comes from a human donor who was the organ donor for an intestinal transplant.

The chain links TRBV6-4 to TRBJ2-4; TRBD1 agrees at 9 bases. The CDR3 is made up of 14 amino acids. V gave up 6 bases and J gave up 7 bases; unmatched junction bases: 7. The germline gives CDR1 MRHNA, CDR2 SNTAGT. The CDR3 sequence is CASSPGQGINIQYF. The CDR3 DNA sequence: TGTGCCAGCAGCCCAGGACAGGGGATTAACATTCAGTACTTC.

The J gene is TRBJ2-7, the V gene TRBV30, with a weak D call TRBD1 (6 bases). Trimming left V 5 bases short and J 0 bases short, with 14 bases between. CDR1 GTSNPN and CDR2 SVGIG come from the germline V gene (reference sequence). The CDR3 sequence is 14 residues long. The CDR3 region is CAWGATGSSYEQYF. The CDR3 DNA is TGTGCCTGGGGAGCAACAGGGAGCTCCTACGAGCAGTACTTC.

The chain recombines TRBV6-1 with TRBJ2-2; 7 bases are shared with TRBD2. The CDR3 covers 15 residues. J lost 3 bases, V lost 5 bases, and 6 bases had no gene match. Germline assignment: CDR1 MNHNS and CDR2 SASEGT. CDR3 DNA: TGTGCCAGCAGTAGCGGGACCTCTCACACCGGGGAGCTGTTTTTT. Translating it yields CASSSGTSHTGELFF.

The V and J genes are TRBV27 and TRBJ2-7; possibly TRBD1 for D (5 bases). Germline loops: CDR1 MNHEY, CDR2 SMNVEV (reference sequence). The CDR3 contains 13 residues. V shed 4 bases and J shed 3 bases, with 10 bases lying between them. CDR3 nucleotide sequence: TGTGCCAGCAGTTCCCAGACAGACTACGAGCAGTACTTC. Translation gives CASSSQTDYEQYF.

The chain links TRBV11-2 to TRBJ1-5; the D is unclear. CDR1 is SGHAT, CDR2 FQNNGV, per germline. The CDR3 runs 14 residues. The V end was cut by 3 bases, the J end by 4 bases, with 10 bases between. The CDR3 sequence is CASSFGPLNQPQHF. In nucleotides, the CDR3 is TGTGCCAGCAGCTTTGGACCACTTAATCAGCCCCAGCATTTT.

Here the CDR3 DNA reads TGTGCCAGCAGTGTCTCCCCCAATCAGCCCCAGCATTTT. It codes for CASSVSPNQPQHF. J is TRBJ1-5 and V is TRBV6-5; D remains unclear. V lost 5 bases to trimming and J lost 3 bases, with 8 bases between them. The germline V gene has CDR1 MNHEY and CDR2 SVGAGI. This CDR3 is 13 amino acids long.

V is TRBV11-3 and J is TRBJ2-3, with D maybe TRBD2 (5 bases). Looked up from germline, CDR1 is SGHNT and CDR2 is YENEEA. Between the trimmed V and J ends, which lost 1 base and 7 bases, there was a span of 12 bases. This CDR3 has 14 amino acids. The DNA for the CDR3 is TGTGCCAGCAGCTTAGGAGGACTTCAATATACGCAGTATTTT. This translates into CASSLGGLQYTQYF.

In the case of this clone: Distinct nucleotide sequences in the sample also encode this CDR3. The rearrangement links TRBV7-2 to TRBJ2-3, with D hard to call. The CDR3 is made up of 14 amino acids. The V and J ends lost 5 bases and 0 bases respectively, with 9 bases between them. Germline V gene sequence: CDR1 SGHTA, CDR2 FQGNSA. CDR3 amino acids: CASSPSTSTDTQYF. CDR3 DNA sequence: TGTGCCAGCAGCCCCTCCACGAGCACAGATACGCAGTATTTT.

This chain connects TRBV4-2 to TRBJ2-7; no firm D call. Trimming pared 0 bases from V and 2 bases from J, leaving 5 bases between. The CDR3 spans 13 residues. The germline CDR1 and CDR2 sequences are LGHNA and YNFKEQ. CDR3 sequence: CASSQDRTYEQYF. DNA for the CDR3: TGTGCCAGCAGCCAAGATAGGACCTACGAGCAGTACTTC.

The chain combines TRBV4-3 with TRBJ2-7; D might be TRBD1 or TRBD2, each matching 6 bases. CDR1 and CDR2 (germline): LGHNA, YSLEER. The CDR3 runs 17 residues. Trimming took 0 bases from V and 0 from J, leaving 15 bases between them. The CDR3 reads CASSQDPWGASSYEQYF. The CDR3 DNA follows: TGCGCCAGCAGCCAAGATCCTTGGGGGGCCAGCTCCTACGAGCAGTACTTC.

The chain is built from TRBV30 and TRBJ2-6; the D is unclear. CDR3 length: 16 residues. V lost 4 bases to trimming and J lost 1 base, with 14 bases between them. The germline V gene encodes CDR1 GTSNPN and CDR2 SVGIG (reference sequence). The CDR3 loop reads CAWNWGQTSGANVLTF. In DNA, the CDR3 is TGTGCCTGGAATTGGGGTCAGACTTCTGGGGCCAACGTCCTGACTTTC. The entire variable domain, with the rest obtained from reference TRBV30 and TRBJ2-6, is as follows: SQTIHQWPATLVQPVGSPLSLECTVEGTSNPNLYWYRQAAGRGLQLLFYSVGIGQISSEVPQNLSASRPQDRQFILSSKKLLLSDSGFYLCAWNWGQTSGANVLTFGAGSRLTVL.

The chain employs TRBV6-6 and TRBJ1-5, with TRBD1 matching over 7 bases. CDR1 and CDR2 from the germline V gene are MNHNY and SVGAGI (reference sequence). The CDR3 loop spans 15 amino acids. V was pared by 5 bases and J by 3 bases, with 7 bases of the junction left unmatched. The CDR3 sequence is CASSGPDRVNQPQHF. Written as DNA, the CDR3 is TGTGCCAGCAGTGGACCAGACAGGGTCAATCAGCCCCAGCATTTT.

The CDR3 sequence is CASGLATGTGGYGYTF. The CDR3 DNA reads TGTGCTAGTGGTTTGGCTACCGGGACAGGGGGCTATGGCTACACCTTC. The chain has TRBV12-5 and TRBJ1-2; 11 nucleotides agree with TRBD1. J was trimmed by 4 bases and V by 1 base; bases with no gene match: 5. Germline assignment: CDR1 LGHNT and CDR2 FRNRAP. CDR3 length: 16 amino acids.

The J gene is TRBJ2-5, the V gene TRBV6-6; either TRBD1 or TRBD2 may fit D (7 bases each). Trimming cost V 2 bases and J 3 bases, with 13 bases left between them. This CDR3 contains 15 residues. The germline V gene has CDR1 MNHNY and CDR2 SVGAGI (reference sequence). The DNA of the CDR3 is TGTGCCAGCAGTTACACCAGCGGGACAGAAGAGACCCAGTACTTC. It specifies CASSYTSGTEETQYF.

This clone has just one count. The V and J genes are TRBV11-2 and TRBJ2-3; no reliable D call. V dropped 4 bases and J dropped 2 bases, with 4 bases sitting between them. From germline, CDR1 is SGHAT and CDR2 FQNNGV. This CDR3 spans 12 amino acids. CDR3 loop: CASSSNTDTQYF. In DNA, the CDR3 is TGTGCCAGCAGCTCGAACACAGATACGCAGTATTTT.